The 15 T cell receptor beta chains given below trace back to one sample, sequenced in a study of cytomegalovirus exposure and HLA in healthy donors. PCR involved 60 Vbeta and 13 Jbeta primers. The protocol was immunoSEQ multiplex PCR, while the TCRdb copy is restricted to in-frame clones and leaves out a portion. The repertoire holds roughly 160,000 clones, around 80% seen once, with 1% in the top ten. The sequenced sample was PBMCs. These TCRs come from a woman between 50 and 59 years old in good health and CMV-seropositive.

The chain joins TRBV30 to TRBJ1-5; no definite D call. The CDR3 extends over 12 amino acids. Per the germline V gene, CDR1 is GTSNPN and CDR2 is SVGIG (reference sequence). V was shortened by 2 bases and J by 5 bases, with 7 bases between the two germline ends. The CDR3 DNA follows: TGTGCCTGGAGTTGGAGGGATCAGCCCCAGCATTTT. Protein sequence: CAWSWRDQPQHF.

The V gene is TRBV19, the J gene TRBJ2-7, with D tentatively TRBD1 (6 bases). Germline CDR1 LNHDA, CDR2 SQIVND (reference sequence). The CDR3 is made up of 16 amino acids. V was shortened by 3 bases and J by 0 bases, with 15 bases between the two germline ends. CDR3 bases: TGTGCCAGTAGTATGATGGACAGAAAGAGCTCCTACGAGCAGTACTTC. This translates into CASSMMDRKSSYEQYF.

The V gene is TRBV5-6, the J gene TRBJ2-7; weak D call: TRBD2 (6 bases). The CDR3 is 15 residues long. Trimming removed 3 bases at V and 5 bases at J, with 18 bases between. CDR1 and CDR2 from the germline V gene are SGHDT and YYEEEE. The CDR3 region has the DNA TGTGCCAGCAGCTCCTTCGATGGAGGGTTCGACGAGCAGTACTTC. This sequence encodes CASSSFDGGFDEQYF.

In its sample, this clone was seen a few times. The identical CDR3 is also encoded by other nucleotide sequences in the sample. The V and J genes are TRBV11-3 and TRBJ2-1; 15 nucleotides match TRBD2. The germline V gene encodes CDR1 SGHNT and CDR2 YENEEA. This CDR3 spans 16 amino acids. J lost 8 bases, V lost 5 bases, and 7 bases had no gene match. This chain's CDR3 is CASSRGLAGGRHEQFF. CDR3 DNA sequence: TGTGCCAGCAGCCGGGGACTAGCGGGGGGTCGCCATGAGCAGTTCTTC.

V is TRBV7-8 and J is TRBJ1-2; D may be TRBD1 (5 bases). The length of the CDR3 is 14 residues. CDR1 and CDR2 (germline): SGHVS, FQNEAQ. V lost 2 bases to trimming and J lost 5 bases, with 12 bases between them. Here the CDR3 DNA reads TGTGCCAGCAGCTTACAGGGAATGGGGTATGGCTACACCTTC. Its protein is CASSLQGMGYGYTF. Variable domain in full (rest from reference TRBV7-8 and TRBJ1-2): GAGVSQSPRYKVAKRGQDVALRCDPISGHVSLFWYQQALGQGPEFLTYFQNEAQLDKSGLPSDRFFAERPEGSVSTLKIQRTQQEDSAVYLCASSLQGMGYGYTFGSGTRLTVV.

CDR3 nucleotide sequence: TGCGCCAGCAGCCTTCGAATCACCCGGGACAGGGTCACAGATACGCAGTATTTT. Amino acid sequence: CASSLRITRDRVTDTQYF. The rearrangement joins TRBV4-1 to TRBJ2-3; 9 bases fit TRBD1. CDR1 MGHRA and CDR2 YSYEKL come from the germline V gene. CDR3 length: 18 residues. The V and J ends lost 4 bases and 2 bases, in that order; junction bases with no gene match: 13.

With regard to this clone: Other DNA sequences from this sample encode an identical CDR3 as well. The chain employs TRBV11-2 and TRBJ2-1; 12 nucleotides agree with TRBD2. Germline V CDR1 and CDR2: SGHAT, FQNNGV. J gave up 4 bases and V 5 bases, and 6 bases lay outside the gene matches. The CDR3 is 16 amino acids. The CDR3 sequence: CASSLRLAGVYNEQFF. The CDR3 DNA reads TGTGCCAGCAGCCTGAGACTAGCGGGGGTATACAATGAGCAGTTCTTC.

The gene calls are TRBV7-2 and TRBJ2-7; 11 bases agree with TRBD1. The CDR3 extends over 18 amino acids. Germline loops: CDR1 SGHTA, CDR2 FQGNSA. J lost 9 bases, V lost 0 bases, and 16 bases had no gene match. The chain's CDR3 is CASSLASAGTGGSLVQYF. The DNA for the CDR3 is TGTGCCAGCAGCTTAGCATCTGCCGGGACAGGGGGTTCCTTGGTGCAGTACTTC.

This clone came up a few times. The CDR3 DNA sequence: TGTGCCAGCAGCTTGAGTTACACTAATGAAAAACTGTTTTTT. This gives the protein CASSLSYTNEKLFF. The chain recombines TRBV7-6 with TRBJ1-4; D ambiguous. The CDR3 runs 14 residues. V dropped 3 bases and J dropped 2 bases, with 7 bases sitting between them. Germline-derived CDR1 and CDR2 are SGHVS and FNYEAQ.

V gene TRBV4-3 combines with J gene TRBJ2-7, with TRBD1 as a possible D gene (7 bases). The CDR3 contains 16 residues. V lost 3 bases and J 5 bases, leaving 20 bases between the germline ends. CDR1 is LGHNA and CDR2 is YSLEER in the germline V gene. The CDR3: CASSHGPRQGGDEQYF. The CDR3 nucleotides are TGCGCCAGCAGCCACGGCCCGCGGCAGGGGGGCGACGAGCAGTACTTC.

The CDR3 sequence is CASSSGTDSYNEQFF. The CDR3 DNA follows: TGTGCCAGCAGTTCCGGGACAGACTCCTACAATGAGCAGTTCTTC. The V call is TRBV6-1, the J call TRBJ2-1; 7 bases are a match to TRBD1. The CDR3 is 15 residues long. Germline CDR1 MNHNS, CDR2 SASEGT. J gave up 0 bases and V 5 bases, and 4 bases lay outside the gene matches.

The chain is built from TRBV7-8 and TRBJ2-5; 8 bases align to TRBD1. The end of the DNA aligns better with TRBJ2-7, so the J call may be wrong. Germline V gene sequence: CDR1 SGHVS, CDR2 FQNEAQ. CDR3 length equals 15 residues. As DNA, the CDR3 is TGTGCCAGCAGCCCCGGGACAGGACTAACCTACGAGCAGTACTTC. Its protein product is CASSPGTGLTYEQYF.

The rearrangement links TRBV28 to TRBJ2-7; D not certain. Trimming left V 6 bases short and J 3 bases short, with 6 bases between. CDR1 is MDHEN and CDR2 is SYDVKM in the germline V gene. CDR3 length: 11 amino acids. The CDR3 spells CASRSGYEQYF. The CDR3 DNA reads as TGTGCCAGCAGGTCGGGCTACGAGCAGTACTTC. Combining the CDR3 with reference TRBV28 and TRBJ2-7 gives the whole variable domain DVKVTQSSRYLVKRTGEKVFLECVQDMDHENMFWYRQDPGLGLRLIYFSYDVKMKEKGDIPEGYSVSREKKERFSLILESASTNQTSMYLCASRSGYEQYFGPGTRLTVT.

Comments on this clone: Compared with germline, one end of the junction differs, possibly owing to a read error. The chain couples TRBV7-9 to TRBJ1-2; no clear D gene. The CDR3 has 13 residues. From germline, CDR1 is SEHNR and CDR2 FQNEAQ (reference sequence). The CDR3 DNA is TGTTCCAGCAGCTGGAGGGCGGACTATGGCTACACCTTC. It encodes CSSSWRADYGYTF.

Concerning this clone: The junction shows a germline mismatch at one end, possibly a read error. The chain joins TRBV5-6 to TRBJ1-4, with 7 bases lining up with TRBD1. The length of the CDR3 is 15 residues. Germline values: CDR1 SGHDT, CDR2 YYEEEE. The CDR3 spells CASGFRGRNNEKLFF. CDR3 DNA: TGTGCCAGCGGCTTCAGGGGGAGAAATAATGAAAAACTGTTTTTT.